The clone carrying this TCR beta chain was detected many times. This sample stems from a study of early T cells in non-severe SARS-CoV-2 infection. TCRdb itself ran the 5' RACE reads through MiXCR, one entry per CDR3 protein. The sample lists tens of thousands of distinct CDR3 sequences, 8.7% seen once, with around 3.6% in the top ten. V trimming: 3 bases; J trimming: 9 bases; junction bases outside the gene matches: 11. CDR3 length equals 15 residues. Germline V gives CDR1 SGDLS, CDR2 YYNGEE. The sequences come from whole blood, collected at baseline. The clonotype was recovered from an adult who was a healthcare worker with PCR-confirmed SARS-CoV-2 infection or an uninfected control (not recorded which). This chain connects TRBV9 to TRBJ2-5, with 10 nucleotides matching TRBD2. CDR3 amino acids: CASSASGGPLTPQYF. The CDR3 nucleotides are TGTGCCAGCAGCGCTAGCGGGGGCCCGCTCACGCCCCAGTACTTC. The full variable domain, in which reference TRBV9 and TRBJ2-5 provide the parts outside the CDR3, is DSGVTQTPKHLITATGQRVTLRCSPRSGDLSVYWYQQSLDQGLQFLIQYYNGEERAKGNILERFSAQQFPDLHSELNLSSLELGDSALYFCASSASGGPLTPQYFGPGTRLLVL.